The subject of this entry is one T cell receptor beta chain. In its sample, this clonotype was seen many times. Its antigen has not been determined. No base qualities exist here, and no much larger clone lies one base off it. For the unsorted PBMC libraries, 2 million PBMCs were stored in RNAlater at -80 degrees C until RNA extraction and were used to generate the libraries. Multiple sclerosis patients were enrolled in a US clinical protocol evaluating disease progression by magnetic resonance imaging. Peripheral blood underwent Ficoll-Hypaque density gradient centrifugation to isolate PBMCs, which were then cryopreserved in liquid nitrogen. The data were taken from a study of neurological immune-mediated disorders (dated by TCRdb to between 2018 and 2021). Broadly, across the study: Among the roughly 34 multiple sclerosis patients, relapsing-remitting MS was present in around 30 and secondary progressive MS was present in 3. Peripheral blood TCR-beta repertoires from patients with HTLV-I-associated myelopathy (HAM/TSP), patients with multiple sclerosis, and healthy controls were compared in the study using UMI-based sequencing. The approximately 98 TCR-beta libraries included longitudinal samples, technical triplicates and paired sorted CD4+ and CD8+ T-cell subsets alongside PBMC samples. The cohort was made up of about 65 subjects, consisting of around 15 HAM/TSP patients, around 35 multiple sclerosis patients and about 20 healthy controls.

The CDR3 numbers 17 residues from cysteine through phenylalanine. Only CDR3 DNA remains: 51 bases, in frame from the first base. The germline V gene gives CDR1 as KGHDR and CDR2 as SFDVKD. Relative to germline, V is missing 3 bases and J is missing 8 bases, with 14 bases of the junction outside any gene match. General findings and caveats noted by the study authors: No identical CDR3 amino acid sequences were found to be shared among expanded clones across subjects, suggesting that TCR-beta repertoires were private in all groups. The highest TCR clonal expansion was observed in HAM/TSP patients, whereas the lowest was observed in MS patients, even when compared with healthy controls. In phylogenetic analysis, the repertoires of 18 of 34 MS patients grouped into a cluster of related CDR3 sequences, which suggests a possible signature at the repertoire level. No association of the MS cluster with clinical or MRI features was observed, and the need for larger cohorts was stated by the authors.

To synthesize cDNA, template-switch 5'RACE was performed with a primer carrying a 10-nucleotide random unique molecular identifier so that each TCR transcript was tagged. Each sequencing run produced over 160 million TCR-beta sequences covering 15-18 subjects. Total RNA was extracted with the RNeasy kit. The KAPA Real-time Library Amplification kit was used to amplify TCR-beta VDJ regions with primers targeting the TCR constant region and the 5'RACE anchor. Sample indexes and Illumina adaptors were added in a first PCR, after which library yield was increased in a second PCR. After Ampure bead purification, the roughly 650 bp TCR product was size-selected on a 2% E-gel SizeSelection system. Library quality was checked on a Bioanalyzer, concentration was measured with Qubit, and libraries were quantified with the Kapa Library Quantification kit before pooling. Paired-end 2 x 150 bp sequencing of the libraries was performed on an Illumina HiSeq 2500. To increase sequence diversity, about 25-31% phiX was spiked into each library pool. The original pipeline was this. Quality-filtered reads were processed with the UMI-based MiGEC pipeline, and over 85% of raw TCR sequences were removed by the MiGEC pipeline during error correction. IMGT germline references were used for aligning VDJ genes, and each clonotype was defined as a unique CDR3 amino acid sequence together with its V-J genes. Clonal expansion, Shannon diversity and CDR3 relatedness were evaluated with VDJtools (CalcPairwiseDistances, ClusterSamples), while phylogenetic trees were built in CLCbio workbench. A clone was classed as expanded if it had 8 or more unique UMIs, a cutoff based on coefficient-of-variation modelling across technical triplicates. TCRdb reran the public reads through fastp at Q25 and MiXCR, keeping productive beta chains. A single entry per CDR3 protein holds the most common genes and DNA from its merged rows. None of the V and J calls come from the authors' own analysis; TCRdb made them. This sample has about 46,000 distinct CDR3 sequences in its table, and under 3.5% of those were observed once. Roughly 16% of the sample goes to the ten largest clones.

The clonotype originates from a woman aged 45-65 years with multiple sclerosis. Recombination linked TRBV24-1 to TRBJ2-2; 7 central nucleotides agree with TRBD1. The specimen sequenced was PBMCs. The CDR3 region: CATSDPSPQGVAGELFF. Read as DNA, the sequence is TGTGCCACCAGTGATCCTTCACCCCAGGGGGTAGCGGGGGAGCTGTTTTTT.